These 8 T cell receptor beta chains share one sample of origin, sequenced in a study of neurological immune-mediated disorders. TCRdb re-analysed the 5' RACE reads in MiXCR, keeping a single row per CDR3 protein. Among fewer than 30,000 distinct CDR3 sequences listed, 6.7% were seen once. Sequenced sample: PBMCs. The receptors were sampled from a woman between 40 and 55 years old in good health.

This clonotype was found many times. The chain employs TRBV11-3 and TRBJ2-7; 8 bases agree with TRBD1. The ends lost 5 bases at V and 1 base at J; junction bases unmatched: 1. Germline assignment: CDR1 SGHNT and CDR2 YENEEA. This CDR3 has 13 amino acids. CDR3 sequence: CASSRTGSYEQYF. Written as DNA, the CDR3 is TGTGCCAGCAGCCGGACAGGGTCCTACGAGCAGTACTTC.

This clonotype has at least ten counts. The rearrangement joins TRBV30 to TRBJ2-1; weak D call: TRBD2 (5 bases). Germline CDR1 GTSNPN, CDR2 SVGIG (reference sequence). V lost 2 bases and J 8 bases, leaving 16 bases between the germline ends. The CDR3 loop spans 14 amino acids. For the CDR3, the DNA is TGTGCCTGGAGTCTGAGCGGAATACACGATGAGCAGTTCTTC. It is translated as CAWSLSGIHDEQFF.

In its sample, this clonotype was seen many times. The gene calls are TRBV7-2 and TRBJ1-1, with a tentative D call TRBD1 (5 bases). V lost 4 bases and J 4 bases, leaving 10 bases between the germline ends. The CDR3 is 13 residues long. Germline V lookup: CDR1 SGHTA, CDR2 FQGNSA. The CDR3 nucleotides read TGTGCCAGCAGCTCGCGACAGAGCACTGAAGCTTTCTTT. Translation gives CASSSRQSTEAFF.

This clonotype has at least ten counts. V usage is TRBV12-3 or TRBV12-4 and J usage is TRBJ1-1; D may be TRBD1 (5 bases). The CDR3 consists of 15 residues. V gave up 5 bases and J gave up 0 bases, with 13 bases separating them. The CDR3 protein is CASSPGRKMNTEAFF. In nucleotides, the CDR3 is TGTGCCAGCAGTCCGGGACGGAAGATGAACACTGAAGCTTTCTTT.

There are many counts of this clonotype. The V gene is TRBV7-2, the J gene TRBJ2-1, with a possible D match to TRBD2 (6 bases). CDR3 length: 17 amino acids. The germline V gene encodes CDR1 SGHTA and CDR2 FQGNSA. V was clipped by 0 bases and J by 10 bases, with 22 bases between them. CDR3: CASSLALVGFSGIEQFF. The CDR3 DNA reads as TGTGCCAGCAGCTTAGCGCTAGTAGGGTTTAGCGGTATAGAGCAGTTCTTC.

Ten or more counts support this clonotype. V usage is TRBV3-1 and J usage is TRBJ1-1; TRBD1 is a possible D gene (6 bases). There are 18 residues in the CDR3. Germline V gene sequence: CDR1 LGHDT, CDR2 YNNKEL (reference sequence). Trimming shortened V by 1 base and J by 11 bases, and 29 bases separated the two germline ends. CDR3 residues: CASSQALRLGTRKSAAFF. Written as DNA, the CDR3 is TGTGCCAGCAGCCAAGCTCTCAGATTGGGGACAAGAAAGAGTGCGGCTTTCTTT.

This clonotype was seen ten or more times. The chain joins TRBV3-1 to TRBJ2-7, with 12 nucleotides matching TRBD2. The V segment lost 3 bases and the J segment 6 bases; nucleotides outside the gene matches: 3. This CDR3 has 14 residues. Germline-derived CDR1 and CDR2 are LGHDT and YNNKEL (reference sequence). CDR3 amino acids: CASSHLAGGIEQYF. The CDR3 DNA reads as TGTGCCAGCAGCCACCTAGCGGGAGGGATCGAGCAGTACTTC.

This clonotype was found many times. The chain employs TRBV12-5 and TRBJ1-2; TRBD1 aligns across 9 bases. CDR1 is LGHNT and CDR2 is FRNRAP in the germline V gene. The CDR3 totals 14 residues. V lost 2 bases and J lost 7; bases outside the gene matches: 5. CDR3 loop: CASGLWDRVGGYTF. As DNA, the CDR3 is TGTGCTAGTGGTTTGTGGGACAGGGTGGGTGGCTACACCTTC.